Each of the 17 T cell receptor beta chains below was sequenced from the same sample in a study of blood T cell repertoires in COVID-19. Profiled with immunoSEQ multiplex PCR; TCRdb holds only in-frame clones, not every one. The data show approximately 500,000 clones, with about 89% seen just once and around 8% held by the top ten. The sequenced material came from peripheral blood. The receptors stem from a woman in her 50s with COVID-19, enrolled during active disease.

The J gene is TRBJ2-1, the V gene TRBV5-1; TRBD2 matches at 10 bases. CDR1 is SGHRS, CDR2 YFSETQ, per germline. Germline trimming cut 6 bases from V and 10 bases from J; bases unmatched to any gene: 19. This CDR3 region has 17 residues. The CDR3 DNA reads as TGCGCCAGCACCCGGGATAGGGCTAGCGGGGGACGGGCCGAGCAGTTCTTC. It codes for CASTRDRASGGRAEQFF.

This sequence joins TRBV12-3 or TRBV12-4 and TRBJ1-2, with D possibly matching TRBD1 (6 bases). There are 10 residues in the CDR3. Trimming stripped 5 bases from V and 13 bases from J, with 11 bases between. CDR3 region: CASSPGATTF. CDR3 in DNA: TGTGCCAGCAGTCCAGGGGCCACCACCTTC.

This rearrangement joins TRBV5-5 to TRBJ1-6, with 8 bases that match TRBD1. Germline V gene lookup returns CDR1 SGHKS and CDR2 YYEKEE (reference sequence). This CDR3 has 15 residues. J lost 5 bases, V lost 4 bases, and 5 bases had no gene match. CDR3 nucleotide sequence: TGTGCCAGCAGCGGGAGGACAGGGAATAATTCACCCCTCCACTTT. It translates to CASSGRTGNNSPLHF.

This clone was seen ten or more times. The chain combines TRBV6-5 with TRBJ1-6; the D is unclear. V shed 6 bases and J shed 7 bases, with 7 bases lying between them. The CDR3 is 12 amino acids. Germline lookup yields CDR1 MNHEY and CDR2 SVGAGI. This CDR3 reads CASSGGNSPLHF. CDR3 bases: TGTGCCAGCAGCGGAGGGAATTCACCCCTCCACTTT.

In nucleotides, the CDR3 is TGTGCCTGGGGAAGACTAGGGGATGAGCAGTTCTTC. The encoded protein is CAWGRLGDEQFF. The chain employs TRBV30 and TRBJ2-1; the D gene is possibly TRBD2 (6 bases). Looked up from germline, CDR1 is GTSNPN and CDR2 is SVGIG (reference sequence). Trimming removed 5 bases from V and 8 bases from J, with 13 bases in between. The CDR3 is made up of 12 amino acids.

The chain uses TRBV2 and TRBJ1-3; D gene uncertain. Trimming cost V 1 base and J 0 bases, with 13 bases left between them. Germline assignment: CDR1 SNHLY and CDR2 FYNNEI. This CDR3 has 17 amino acids. This CDR3 is CASSEVTWQNSGNTIYF. CDR3 in DNA: TGTGCCAGCAGTGAAGTAACCTGGCAAAACTCTGGAAACACCATATATTTT. Full variable domain (rest looked up from reference TRBV2 and TRBJ1-3): EPEVTQTPSHQVTQMGQEVILRCVPISNHLYFYWYRQILGQKVEFLVSFYNNEISEKSEIFDDQFSVERPDGSNFTLKIRSTKLEDSAMYFCASSEVTWQNSGNTIYFGEGSWLTVV.

The chain is built from TRBV5-1 and TRBJ1-1; unclear D gene. Germline V lookup: CDR1 SGHRS, CDR2 YFSETQ. Trimming cost V 0 bases and J 1 base, with 7 bases left between them. CDR3 size: 14 residues. The CDR3 protein is CASSLGGRNTEAFF. Here the CDR3 DNA reads TGCGCCAGCAGCTTGGGAGGGAGGAACACTGAAGCTTTCTTT.

The V call is TRBV28, the J call TRBJ1-6; D might be TRBD1 (6 bases). The V end lost 6 bases, the J end lost 7 bases, and 7 bases lay between the germline ends. Germline CDR1 MDHEN, CDR2 SYDVKM. CDR3 size: 12 residues. CDR3 in DNA: TGTGCCAGCAGGGACAGCAATTCACCCCTCCACTTT. As protein: CASRDSNSPLHF.

The J gene is TRBJ1-2, the V gene TRBV5-4; D remains unclear. V lost 6 bases to trimming and J lost 6 bases, with 15 bases between them. The CDR3 sequence is 13 residues long. The V gene's germline CDR1 is SGHNT and CDR2 YYREEE (reference sequence). Here the CDR3 DNA reads TGTGCCAGCACCGTTGCGCACGGGGATGGCTACACCTTC. Its protein is CASTVAHGDGYTF.

The gene calls are TRBV29-1 and TRBJ1-2; D unresolved. The CDR3 runs to 12 residues. V lost 2 bases to trimming and J lost 0 bases, with 4 bases between them. Germline CDR1 and CDR2: SQVTM and ANQGSEA. The CDR3 spells CSVEHTNYGYTF. CDR3 sequence (DNA): TGCAGCGTTGAACACACTAACTATGGCTACACCTTC.

This sequence joins TRBV29-1 and TRBJ2-5; possibly TRBD1 for D (7 bases). V lost 4 bases and J 5 bases, leaving 20 bases between the germline ends. The CDR3 contains 15 residues. Germline CDR1 and CDR2: SQVTM and ANQGSEA. The CDR3 DNA follows: TGCAGCGTTGGACCGTCGGGCGCAGGGGGGGAGACCCAGTACTTC. Protein sequence: CSVGPSGAGGETQYF.

This chain uses TRBV7-2 with TRBJ2-7; TRBD1 is a possible D gene (5 bases). This CDR3 contains 13 residues. Germline V gene data show CDR1 as SGHTA and CDR2 as FQGNSA. V lost 4 bases and J 0 bases, leaving 7 bases between the germline ends. CDR3 nucleotides: TGTGCCAGCAGCTCGACAGCCTCCTACGAGCAGTACTTC. Protein sequence: CASSSTASYEQYF.

The chain combines TRBV7-2 with TRBJ1-1; weak D call: TRBD1 (5 bases). Per germline, CDR1 SGHTA and CDR2 FQGNSA. V lost 1 base and J 3 bases, leaving 9 bases between the germline ends. The CDR3 is made up of 14 amino acids. Here the CDR3 DNA reads TGTGCCAGCAGCTTAGGGGGCCCCCACACTGAAGCTTTCTTT. Amino acids: CASSLGGPHTEAFF.

This chain joins TRBV19 and TRBJ2-5, with TRBD1 matching 10 bases. Trimming took 9 bases from V and 2 from J; bases not matched to a gene: 6. The CDR3 length is 14 residues. Germline CDR1 reads LNHDA; CDR2 reads SQIVND (reference sequence). This CDR3 is CASRDRGRQETQYF. Here the CDR3 DNA reads TGTGCCAGCCGGGACAGGGGTCGGCAAGAGACCCAGTACTTC.

J is TRBJ2-1 and V is TRBV19; TRBD2 agrees at 10 bases. The ends lost 6 bases at V and 5 bases at J; junction bases unmatched: 7. The CDR3 consists of 15 residues. Germline CDR1 reads LNHDA; CDR2 reads SQIVND (reference sequence). CDR3 DNA: TGTGCCAGTAGACCCACTAGCGGGGCTCACAATGAGCAGTTCTTC. Translation: CASRPTSGAHNEQFF. Full variable domain (missing parts from reference TRBV19 and TRBJ2-1): DGGITQSPKYLFRKEGQNVTLSCEQNLNHDAMYWYRQDPGQGLRLIYYSQIVNDFQKGDIAEGYSVSREKKESFPLTVTSAQKNPTAFYLCASRPTSGAHNEQFFGPGTRLTVL.

The V gene is TRBV15, the J gene TRBJ2-1; 7 bases line up with TRBD1. V shed 7 bases, J shed 0 bases, and the junction held 12 bases outside the gene matches. CDR1 LNHNV and CDR2 YYDKDF come from the germline V gene (reference sequence). This CDR3 region has 17 residues. CDR3 sequence: CATTRGQGVSSYNEQFF. Here the CDR3 DNA reads TGTGCCACCACCCGAGGGCAGGGGGTGAGCTCCTACAATGAGCAGTTCTTC. The full variable domain, its missing parts supplied by reference TRBV15 and TRBJ2-1, is DAMVIQNPRYQVTQFGKPVTLSCSQTLNHNVMYWYQQKSSQAPKLLFHYYDKDFNNEADTPDNFQSRRPNTSFCFLDIRSPGLGDTAMYLCATTRGQGVSSYNEQFFGPGTRLTVL.

The genes are TRBV7-8 and TRBJ1-5, with 9 nucleotides matching TRBD1. Germline assignment: CDR1 SGHVS and CDR2 FQNEAQ. The CDR3 totals 15 residues. V shed 4 bases, J shed 2 bases, and the junction held 3 bases outside the gene matches. As DNA, the CDR3 is TGTGCCAGCAGCTCCCGGGACAGGGGCAATCAGCCCCAGCATTTT. Protein sequence: CASSSRDRGNQPQHF. The full variable domain, its missing parts supplied by reference TRBV7-8 and TRBJ1-5, is GAGVSQSPRYKVAKRGQDVALRCDPISGHVSLFWYQQALGQGPEFLTYFQNEAQLDKSGLPSDRFFAERPEGSVSTLKIQRTQQEDSAVYLCASSSRDRGNQPQHFGDGTRLSIL.